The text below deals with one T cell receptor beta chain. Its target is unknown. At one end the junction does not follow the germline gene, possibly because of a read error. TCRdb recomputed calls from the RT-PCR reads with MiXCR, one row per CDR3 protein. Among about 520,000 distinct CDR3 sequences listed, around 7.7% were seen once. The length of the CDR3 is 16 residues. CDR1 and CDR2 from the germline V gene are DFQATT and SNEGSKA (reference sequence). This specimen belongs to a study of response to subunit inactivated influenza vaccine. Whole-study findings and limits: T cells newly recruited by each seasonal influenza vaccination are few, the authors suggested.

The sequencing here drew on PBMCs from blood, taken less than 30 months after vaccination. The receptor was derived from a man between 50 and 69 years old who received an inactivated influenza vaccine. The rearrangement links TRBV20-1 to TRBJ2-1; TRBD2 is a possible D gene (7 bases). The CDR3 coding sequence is TGCAGTGCCAGAGGGGGGGCCAGTGTATTGGGCAATGAGCAGTTCTTC. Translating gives CSARGGASVLGNEQFF.